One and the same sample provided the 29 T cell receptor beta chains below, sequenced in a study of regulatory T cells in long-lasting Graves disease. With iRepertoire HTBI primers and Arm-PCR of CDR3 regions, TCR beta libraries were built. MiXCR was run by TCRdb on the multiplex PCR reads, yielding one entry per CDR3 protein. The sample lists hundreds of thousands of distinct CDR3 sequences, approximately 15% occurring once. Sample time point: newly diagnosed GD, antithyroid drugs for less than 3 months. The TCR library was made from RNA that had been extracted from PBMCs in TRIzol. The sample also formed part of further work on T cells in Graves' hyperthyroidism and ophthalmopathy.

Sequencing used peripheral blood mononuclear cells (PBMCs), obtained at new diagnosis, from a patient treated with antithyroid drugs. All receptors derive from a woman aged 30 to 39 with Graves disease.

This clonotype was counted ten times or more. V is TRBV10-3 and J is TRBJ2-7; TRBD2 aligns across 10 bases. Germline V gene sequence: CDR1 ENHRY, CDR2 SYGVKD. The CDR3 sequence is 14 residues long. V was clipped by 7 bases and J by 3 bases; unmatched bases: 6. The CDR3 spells CAIMRTSGGYEQYF. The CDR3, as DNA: TGTGCCATCATGCGGACTAGCGGAGGCTACGAGCAGTACTTC.

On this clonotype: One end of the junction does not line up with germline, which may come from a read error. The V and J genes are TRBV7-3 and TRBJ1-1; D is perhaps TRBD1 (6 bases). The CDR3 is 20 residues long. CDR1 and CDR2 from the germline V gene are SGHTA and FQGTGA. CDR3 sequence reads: CASSLTRGGGLWSSGTEAFF. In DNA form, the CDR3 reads TGTGCCAGCAGCCTAACTAGAGGTGGGGGGCTCTGGTCTTCGGGCACTGAAGCTTTCTTT.

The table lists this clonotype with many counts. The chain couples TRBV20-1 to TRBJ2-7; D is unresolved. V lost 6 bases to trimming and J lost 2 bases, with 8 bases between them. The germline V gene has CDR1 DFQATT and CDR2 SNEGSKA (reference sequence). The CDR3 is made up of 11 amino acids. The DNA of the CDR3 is TGCAGTGCCATAGAAGCCTACGAGCAGTACTTC. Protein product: CSAIEAYEQYF.

Here the CDR3 reads CSVEVQLSDSNQPQHF. The CDR3 bases are TGCAGCGTTGAAGTCCAGTTGTCTGATAGCAATCAGCCCCAGCATTTT. This chain uses TRBV29-1 with TRBJ1-5; D remains unclear. V was clipped by 1 base and J by 0 bases, with 13 bases between them. From germline, CDR1 is SQVTM and CDR2 ANQGSEA. The CDR3 runs 16 residues.

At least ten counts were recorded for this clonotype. The CDR3 sequence is CSGARGGYNEQFF. The CDR3 DNA reads TGCAGCGGGGCCAGGGGGGGGTACAATGAGCAGTTCTTC. The J gene is TRBJ2-1, the V gene TRBV29-1; D is perhaps TRBD1 or TRBD2 (7 bases each). The ends were cut back, 7 bases at V and 4 bases at J, with 14 bases in the middle. Looked up from germline, CDR1 is SQVTM and CDR2 is ANQGSEA. The CDR3 has 13 amino acids.

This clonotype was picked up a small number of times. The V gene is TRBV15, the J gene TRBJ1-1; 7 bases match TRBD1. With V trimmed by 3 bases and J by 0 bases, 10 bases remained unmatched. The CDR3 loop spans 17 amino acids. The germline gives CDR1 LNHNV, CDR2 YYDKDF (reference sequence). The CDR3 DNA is TGTGCCACCAGCAGCCCCGCCGGGACAGATCTGAACACTGAAGCTTTCTTT. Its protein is CATSSPAGTDLNTEAFF. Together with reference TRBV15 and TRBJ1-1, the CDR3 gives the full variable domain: DAMVIQNPRYQVTQFGKPVTLSCSQTLNHNVMYWYQQKSSQAPKLLFHYYDKDFNNEADTPDNFQSRRPNTSFCFLDIRSPGLGDTAMYLCATSSPAGTDLNTEAFFGQGTRLTVV.

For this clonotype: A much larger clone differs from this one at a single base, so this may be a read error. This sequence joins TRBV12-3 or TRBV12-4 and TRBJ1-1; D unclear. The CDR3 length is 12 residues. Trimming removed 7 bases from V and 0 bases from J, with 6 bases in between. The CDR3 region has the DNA TGTGCCAGCATCGCCCTGAACACTGAAGCTTTCTTT. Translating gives CASIALNTEAFF.

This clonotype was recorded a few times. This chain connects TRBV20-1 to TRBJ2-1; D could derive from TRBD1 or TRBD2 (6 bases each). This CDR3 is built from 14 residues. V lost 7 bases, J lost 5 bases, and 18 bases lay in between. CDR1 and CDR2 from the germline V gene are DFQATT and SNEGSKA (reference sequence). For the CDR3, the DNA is TGCAGTGTTTTTCCGTGGGGGGCGGACAATGAGCAGTTCTTC. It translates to CSVFPWGADNEQFF.

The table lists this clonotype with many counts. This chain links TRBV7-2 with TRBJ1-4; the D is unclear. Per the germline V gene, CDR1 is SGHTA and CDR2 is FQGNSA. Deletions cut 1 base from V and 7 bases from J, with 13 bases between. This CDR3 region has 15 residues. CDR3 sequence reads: CASSLDPGIGEKLFF. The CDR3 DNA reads TGTGCCAGCAGCTTAGATCCGGGGATCGGTGAAAAACTGTTTTTT.

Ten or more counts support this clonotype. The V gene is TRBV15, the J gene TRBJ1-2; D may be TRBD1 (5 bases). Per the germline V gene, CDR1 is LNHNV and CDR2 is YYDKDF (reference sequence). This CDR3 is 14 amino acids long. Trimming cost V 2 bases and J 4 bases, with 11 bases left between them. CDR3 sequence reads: CATSRRRVLYGYTF. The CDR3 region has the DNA TGTGCCACCAGCAGACGCAGGGTGCTCTATGGCTACACCTTC.

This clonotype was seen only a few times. CDR3 amino acids: CASSPPFGSGRHAGEEQYF. The CDR3 DNA reads as TGTGCCAGCTCACCACCCTTCGGTAGCGGGAGGCATGCTGGGGAGGAGCAGTACTTC. The chain is built from TRBV18 and TRBJ2-7; 10 bases are shared with TRBD2. Germline values: CDR1 KGHSH, CDR2 LQKENI. V trimming: 0 bases; J trimming: 7 bases; junction bases outside the gene matches: 18. The CDR3 length is 19 residues.

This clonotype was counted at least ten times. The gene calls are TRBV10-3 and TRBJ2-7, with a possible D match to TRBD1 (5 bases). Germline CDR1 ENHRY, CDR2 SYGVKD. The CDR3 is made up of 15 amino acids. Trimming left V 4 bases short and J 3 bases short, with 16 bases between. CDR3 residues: CAISADTNPLYEQYF. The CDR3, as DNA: TGTGCCATCAGTGCGGACACCAACCCCCTCTACGAGCAGTACTTC.

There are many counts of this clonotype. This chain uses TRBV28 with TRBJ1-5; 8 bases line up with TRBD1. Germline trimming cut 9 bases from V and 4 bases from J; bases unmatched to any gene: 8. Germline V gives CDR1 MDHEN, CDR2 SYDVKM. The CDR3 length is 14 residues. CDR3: CASCLTGVNQPQHF. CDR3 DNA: TGTGCCAGTTGCTTGACAGGGGTGAATCAGCCCCAGCATTTT.

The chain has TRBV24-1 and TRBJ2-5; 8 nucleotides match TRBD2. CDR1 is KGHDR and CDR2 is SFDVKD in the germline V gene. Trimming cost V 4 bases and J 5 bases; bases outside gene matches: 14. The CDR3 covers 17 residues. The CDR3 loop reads CATSDPGTSGRGETQYF. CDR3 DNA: TGTGCCACCAGTGACCCGGGCACTAGCGGACGGGGGGAGACCCAGTACTTC.

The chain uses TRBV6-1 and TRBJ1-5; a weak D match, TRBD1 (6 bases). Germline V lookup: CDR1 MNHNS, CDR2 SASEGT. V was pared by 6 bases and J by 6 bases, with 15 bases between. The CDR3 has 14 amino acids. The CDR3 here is CASSQEGGSQPQHF. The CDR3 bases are TGTGCCAGCAGCCAAGAAGGGGGGAGTCAGCCCCAGCATTTT.

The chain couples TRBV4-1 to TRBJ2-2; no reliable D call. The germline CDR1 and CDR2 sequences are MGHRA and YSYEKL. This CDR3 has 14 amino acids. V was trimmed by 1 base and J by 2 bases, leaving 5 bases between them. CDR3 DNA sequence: TGCGCCAGCAGCCAAGTTACAAACACCGGGGAGCTGTTTTTT. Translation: CASSQVTNTGELFF.

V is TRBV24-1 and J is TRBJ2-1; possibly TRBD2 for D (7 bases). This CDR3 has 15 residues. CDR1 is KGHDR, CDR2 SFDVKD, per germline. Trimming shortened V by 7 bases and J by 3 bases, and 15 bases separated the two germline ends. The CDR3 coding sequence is TGTGCCACCAGCCCGGGGGCGGGAGTCTACAATGAGCAGTTCTTC. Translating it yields CATSPGAGVYNEQFF.

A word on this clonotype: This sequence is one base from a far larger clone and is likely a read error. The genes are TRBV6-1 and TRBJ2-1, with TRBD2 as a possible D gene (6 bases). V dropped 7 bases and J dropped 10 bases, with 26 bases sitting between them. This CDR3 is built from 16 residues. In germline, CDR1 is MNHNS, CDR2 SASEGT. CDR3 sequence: CASILKPGLASYEQFF. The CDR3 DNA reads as TGTGCCAGCATCCTCAAACCGGGACTGGCCTCCTACGAGCAGTTCTTC.

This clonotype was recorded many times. CDR3 residues: CSAKSLTAQVKPYEQYF. In DNA, the CDR3 is TGCAGTGCTAAATCCTTGACCGCACAGGTTAAACCCTACGAGCAGTACTTC. This chain connects TRBV20-1 to TRBJ2-7; tentative D call: TRBD1 (5 bases). The CDR3 is made up of 17 amino acids. With 4 bases removed from V and 2 bases from J, the gap between germline ends came to 24 bases. Germline CDR1 reads DFQATT; CDR2 reads SNEGSKA (reference sequence).

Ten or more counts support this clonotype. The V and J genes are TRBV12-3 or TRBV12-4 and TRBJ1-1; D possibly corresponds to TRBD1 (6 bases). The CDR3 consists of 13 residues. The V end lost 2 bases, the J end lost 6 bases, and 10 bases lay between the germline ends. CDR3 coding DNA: TGTGCCAGCAGTTTAAGGGCAGGGGCTGAAGCTTTCTTT. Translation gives CASSLRAGAEAFF.

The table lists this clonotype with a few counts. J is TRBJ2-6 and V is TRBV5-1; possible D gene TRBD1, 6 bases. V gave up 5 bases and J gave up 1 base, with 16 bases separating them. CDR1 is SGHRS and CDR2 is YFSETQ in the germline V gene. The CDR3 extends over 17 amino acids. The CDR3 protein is CASSSFPQGSGANVLTF. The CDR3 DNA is TGCGCCAGCAGTTCGTTTCCACAGGGTTCTGGGGCCAACGTCCTGACTTTC.

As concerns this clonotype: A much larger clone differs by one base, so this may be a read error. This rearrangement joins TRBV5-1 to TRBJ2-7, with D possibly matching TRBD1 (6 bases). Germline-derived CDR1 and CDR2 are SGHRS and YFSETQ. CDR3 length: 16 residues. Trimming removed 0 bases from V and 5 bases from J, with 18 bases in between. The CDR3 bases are TGCGCCAGCAGCTTGGAAGGTCAGGGGTTCCGGGACGAGCAGTACTTC. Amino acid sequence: CASSLEGQGFRDEQYF.

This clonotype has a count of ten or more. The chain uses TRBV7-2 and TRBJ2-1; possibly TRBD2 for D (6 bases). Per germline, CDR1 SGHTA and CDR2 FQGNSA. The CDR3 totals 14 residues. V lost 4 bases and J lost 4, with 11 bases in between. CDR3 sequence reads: CASSSLGGYNEQFF. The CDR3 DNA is TGTGCCAGCAGCTCGCTGGGGGGATACAATGAGCAGTTCTTC.

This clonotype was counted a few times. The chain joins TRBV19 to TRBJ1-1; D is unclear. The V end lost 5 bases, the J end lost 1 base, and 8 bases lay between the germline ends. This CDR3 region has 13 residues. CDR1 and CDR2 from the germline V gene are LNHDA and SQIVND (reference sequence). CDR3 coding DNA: TGTGCCAGTAGTCAGTGGGCGAACACTGAAGCTTTCTTT. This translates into CASSQWANTEAFF.

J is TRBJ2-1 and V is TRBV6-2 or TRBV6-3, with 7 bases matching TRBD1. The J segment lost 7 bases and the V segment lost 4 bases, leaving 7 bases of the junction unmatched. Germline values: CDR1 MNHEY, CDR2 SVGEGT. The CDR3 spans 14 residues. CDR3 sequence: CASSLGGSVNEQFF. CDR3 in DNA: TGTGCCAGCAGTTTAGGGGGCAGTGTGAATGAGCAGTTCTTC.

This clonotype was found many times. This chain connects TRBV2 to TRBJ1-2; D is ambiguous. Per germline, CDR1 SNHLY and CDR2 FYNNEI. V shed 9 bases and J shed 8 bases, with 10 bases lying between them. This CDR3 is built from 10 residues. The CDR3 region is CARRQAGYTF. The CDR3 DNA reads TGTGCCAGGCGCCAGGCCGGCTACACCTTC.

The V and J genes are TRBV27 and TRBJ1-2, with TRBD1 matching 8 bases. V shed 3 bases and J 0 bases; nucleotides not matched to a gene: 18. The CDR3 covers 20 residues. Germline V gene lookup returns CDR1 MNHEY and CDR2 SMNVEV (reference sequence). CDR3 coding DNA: TGTGCCAGCAGTTTTCAGGGCCCAACAGGGGGTACCTATACTAACTATGGCTACACCTTC. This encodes CASSFQGPTGGTYTNYGYTF.

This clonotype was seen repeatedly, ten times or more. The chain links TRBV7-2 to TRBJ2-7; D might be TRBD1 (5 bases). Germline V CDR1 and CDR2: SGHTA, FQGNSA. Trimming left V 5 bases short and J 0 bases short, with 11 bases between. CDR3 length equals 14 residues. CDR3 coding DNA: TGTGCCAGCAGCCCCAGGGTATCCTCCTACGAGCAGTACTTC. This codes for CASSPRVSSYEQYF.

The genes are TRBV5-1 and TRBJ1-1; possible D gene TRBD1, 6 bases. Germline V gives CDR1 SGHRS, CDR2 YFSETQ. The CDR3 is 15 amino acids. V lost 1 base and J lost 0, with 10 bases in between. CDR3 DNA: TGCGCCAGCAGCTTGACGGGACATTTGAACACTGAAGCTTTCTTT. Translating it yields CASSLTGHLNTEAFF.